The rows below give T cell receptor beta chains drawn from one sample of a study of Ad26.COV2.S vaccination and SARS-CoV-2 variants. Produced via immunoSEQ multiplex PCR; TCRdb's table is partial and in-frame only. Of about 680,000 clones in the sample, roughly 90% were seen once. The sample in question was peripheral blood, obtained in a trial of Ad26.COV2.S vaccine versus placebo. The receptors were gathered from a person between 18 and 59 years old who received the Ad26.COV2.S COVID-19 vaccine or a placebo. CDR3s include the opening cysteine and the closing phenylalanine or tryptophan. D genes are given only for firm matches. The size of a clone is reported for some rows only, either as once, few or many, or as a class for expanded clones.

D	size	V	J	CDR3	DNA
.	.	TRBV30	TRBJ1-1	CAWLGTENTEAFF	TGTGCCTGGCTAGGGACGGAGAACACTGAAGCTTTCTTT
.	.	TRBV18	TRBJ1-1	CASSPVGSPNTEAFF	TGTGCCAGCTCACCAGTCGGCAGTCCGAACACTGAAGCTTTCTTT
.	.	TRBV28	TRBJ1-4	CASSFFGPAGKLFF	TGTGCCAGCAGTTTTTTCGGACCTGCTGGAAAACTGTTTTTT
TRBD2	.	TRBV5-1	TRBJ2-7	CASSLGAQFRLAGSYEQYF	TGCGCCAGCAGCTTGGGGGCACAGTTCAGACTAGCGGGATCATACGAGCAGTACTTC
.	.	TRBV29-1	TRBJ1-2	CSVETQTFYGYTF	TGCAGCGTTGAGACACAGACCTTCTATGGCTACACCTTC
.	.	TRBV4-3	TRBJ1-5	CASSQDWQINQPQHF	TGCGCCAGCAGCCAAGATTGGCAGATAAATCAGCCCCAGCATTTT
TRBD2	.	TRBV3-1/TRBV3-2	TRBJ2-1	CASSQEGLGAGVYNEQFF	TGTGCCAGCAGCCAAGAGGGATTGGGAGCGGGAGTCTACAATGAGCAGTTCTTC
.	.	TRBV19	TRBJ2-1	CASNNNEQFF	TGTGCCAGTAATAACAATGAGCAGTTCTTC
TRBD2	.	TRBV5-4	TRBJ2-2	CASSARGGTGELFF	TGTGCCAGCAGCGCGCGCGGGGGGACCGGGGAGCTGTTTTTT
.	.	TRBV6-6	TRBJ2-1	CASRYRGGDNEQFF	TGTGCCAGCAGGTACAGGGGAGGTGACAATGAGCAGTTCTTC
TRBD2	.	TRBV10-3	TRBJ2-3	CAISEPGGGSWTDTQYF	TGTGCCATCAGTGAACCCGGGGGGGGGAGTTGGACAGATACGCAGTATTTT
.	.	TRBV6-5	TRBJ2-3	CASSYSIGTDTQYF	TGTGCCAGCAGTTACTCGATAGGGACAGATACGCAGTATTTT
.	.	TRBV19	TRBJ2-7	CASSITQGRNYEQYF	TGTGCCAGTAGTATAACACAGGGTCGGAACTACGAGCAGTACTTC
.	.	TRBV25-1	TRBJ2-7	CATRVTGSYEQYF	TGTGCCACCAGGGTGACAGGCTCCTACGAGCAGTACTTC
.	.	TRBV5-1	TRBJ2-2	CASSQATGSTGELFF	TGCGCCAGCAGCCAAGCGACCGGGAGCACCGGGGAGCTGTTTTTT
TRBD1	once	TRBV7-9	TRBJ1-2	CASSLGTGIYGYTF	TGTGCCAGCAGCTTGGGGACAGGGATCTATGGCTACACCTTC
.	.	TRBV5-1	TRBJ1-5	CASSLARGTGYSNQPQHF	TGCGCCAGCAGCTTGGCCCGCGGGACTGGCTATAGCAATCAGCCCCAGCATTTT
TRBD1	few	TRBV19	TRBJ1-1	CASTYEGATEAFF	TGTGCCAGTACGTACGAGGGGGCCACTGAAGCTTTCTTT
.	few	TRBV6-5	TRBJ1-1	CASSYSWTAGGAFF	TGTGCCAGCAGTTACTCGTGGACAGCCGGCGGTGCTTTCTTT
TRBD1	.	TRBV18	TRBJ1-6	CASSPRTGVENSPLHF	TGTGCCAGCTCACCCAGGACAGGGGTGGAAAATTCACCCCTCCACTTT
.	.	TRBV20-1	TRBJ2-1	CSASLSSGGSYNEQFF	TGCAGTGCTAGTTTGTCAAGTGGAGGCTCCTACAATGAGCAGTTCTTC
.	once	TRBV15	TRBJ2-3	CATSGVAEGYTDTQYF	TGTGCCACCAGCGGGGTAGCGGAGGGATACACAGATACGCAGTATTTT
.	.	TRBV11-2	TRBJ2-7	CASSLGWQGYEQYF	TGTGCCAGCAGCTTAGGTTGGCAAGGCTACGAGCAGTACTTC
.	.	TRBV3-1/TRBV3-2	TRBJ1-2	CASSQIGQYVGYTF	TGTGCCAGCAGCCAAATAGGACAGTACGTTGGCTACACCTTC
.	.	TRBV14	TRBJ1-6	CASSLGGTVNSPLHF	TGTGCCAGCAGCCTCGGGGGTACGGTTAATTCACCCCTCCACTTT
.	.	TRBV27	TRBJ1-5	CASSDLGDGQPQHF	TGTGCCAGCAGTGACCTGGGGGACGGTCAGCCCCAGCATTTT
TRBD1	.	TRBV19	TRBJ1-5	CATRRGTGVGNQPQHF	TGTGCCACCCGAAGGGGGACAGGGGTTGGCAATCAGCCCCAGCATTTT
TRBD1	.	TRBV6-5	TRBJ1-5	CASAGQGSNQPQHF	TGTGCCAGCGCCGGACAGGGAAGCAATCAGCCCCAGCATTTT
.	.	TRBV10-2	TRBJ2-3	CASTRTAGPDTQYF	TGCGCCAGCACCCGGACCGCCGGACCAGATACGCAGTATTTT
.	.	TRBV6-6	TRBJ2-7	CASTGGLPRYEQYF	TGTGCCAGCACCGGAGGACTTCCGAGGTACGAGCAGTACTTC
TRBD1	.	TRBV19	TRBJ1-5	CASSIGGQGFQPQHF	TGTGCCAGTAGTATTGGGGGACAGGGATTTCAGCCCCAGCATTTT
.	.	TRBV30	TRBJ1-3	CAWSRRSGLFSGNTIYF	TGTGCCTGGAGCCGAAGGTCGGGACTCTTCTCTGGAAACACCATATATTTT
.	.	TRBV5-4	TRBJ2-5	CASSSHQGQGETQYF	TGTGCCAGCAGCTCCCACCAGGGCCAGGGGGAGACCCAGTACTTC
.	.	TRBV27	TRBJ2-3	CASSRGAGGTDTQYF	TGTGCCAGCAGCCGGGGGGCGGGGGGCACAGATACGCAGTATTTT
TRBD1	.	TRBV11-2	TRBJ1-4	CASTPTGVRGEKLFF	TGTGCCAGCACCCCAACAGGGGTCAGGGGTGAAAAACTGTTTTTT
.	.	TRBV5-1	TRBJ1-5	CASSLDTGSNQPQHF	TGCGCCAGCAGCTTGGACACAGGATCCAATCAGCCCCAGCATTTT
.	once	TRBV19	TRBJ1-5	CASSAQSNQPQHF	TGTGCCAGTAGTGCACAGAGCAATCAGCCCCAGCATTTT
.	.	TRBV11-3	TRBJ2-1	CASSPGDRGEQFF	TGTGCCAGCAGCCCCGGGGACCGGGGTGAGCAGTTCTTC
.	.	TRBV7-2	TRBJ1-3	CASSLDPIGHSGNTIYF	TGTGCCAGCAGCTTAGACCCCATAGGACACTCTGGAAACACCATATATTTT
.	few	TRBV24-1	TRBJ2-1	CATSAAGPYNEQFF	TGTGCCACCAGTGCCGCGGGACCATACAATGAGCAGTTCTTC
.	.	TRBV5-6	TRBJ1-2	CASTLPRGSVYGYTF	TGTGCCAGCACCCTTCCGAGGGGATCTGTCTATGGCTACACCTTC
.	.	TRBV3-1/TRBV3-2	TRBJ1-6	CASSQVGLRSPLHF	TGTGCCAGCAGCCAGGTGGGGCTCCGCTCACCCCTCCACTTT
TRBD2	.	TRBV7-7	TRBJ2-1	CASSLGLAVYNEQFF	TGTGCTAGCAGCTTAGGCCTAGCGGTTTACAATGAGCAGTTCTTC
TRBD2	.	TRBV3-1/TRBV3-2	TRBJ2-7	CASQASGGSPYEQYF	TGTGCCAGCCAAGCATCGGGAGGGTCTCCCTACGAGCAGTACTTC
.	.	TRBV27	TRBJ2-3	CASSSLGGSAVTQYF	TGTGCCAGCAGCTCTCTCGGGGGATCCGCAGTTACGCAGTATTTT
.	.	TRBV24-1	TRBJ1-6	CATSDGNSPLHF	TGTGCCACCAGTGACGGAAATTCACCCCTCCACTTT
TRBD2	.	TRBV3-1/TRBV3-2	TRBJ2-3	CASSQDLRTGGQDTQYF	TGTGCCAGCAGCCAAGATCTTAGGACGGGAGGTCAAGATACGCAGTATTTT
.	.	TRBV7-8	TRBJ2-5	CASSPVRETQYF	TGTGCCAGCAGCCCGGTCCGGGAGACCCAGTACTTC
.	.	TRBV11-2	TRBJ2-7	CASSLATGVQYFGPTQYF	.
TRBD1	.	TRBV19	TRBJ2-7	CASSMGVSGGATGQYF	TGTGCCAGTAGTATGGGAGTATCAGGGGGCGCCACTGGGCAGTACTTC
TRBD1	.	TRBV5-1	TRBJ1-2	CASSWTGGDYGYTF	TGCGCCAGCAGCTGGACAGGGGGCGACTATGGCTACACCTTC
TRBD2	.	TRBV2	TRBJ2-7	CASNSGSYEQYF	TGTGCCAGCAATAGCGGGAGCTACGAGCAGTACTTC
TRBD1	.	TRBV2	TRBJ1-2	CASREDRGPNYGYTF	TGTGCCAGCAGGGAGGACAGGGGGCCTAACTATGGCTACACCTTC
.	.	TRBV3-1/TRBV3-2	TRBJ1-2	CASSQDWGLDGYTF	TGTGCCAGCAGCCAAGATTGGGGGCTAGACGGCTACACCTTC
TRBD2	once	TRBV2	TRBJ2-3	CASKGLADSTDTQYF	TGTGCCAGCAAAGGACTAGCGGATAGCACAGATACGCAGTATTTT
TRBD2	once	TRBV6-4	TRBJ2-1	CASSNAGGQIEQFF	TGTGCCAGCAGCAATGCGGGGGGGCAAATTGAGCAGTTCTTC